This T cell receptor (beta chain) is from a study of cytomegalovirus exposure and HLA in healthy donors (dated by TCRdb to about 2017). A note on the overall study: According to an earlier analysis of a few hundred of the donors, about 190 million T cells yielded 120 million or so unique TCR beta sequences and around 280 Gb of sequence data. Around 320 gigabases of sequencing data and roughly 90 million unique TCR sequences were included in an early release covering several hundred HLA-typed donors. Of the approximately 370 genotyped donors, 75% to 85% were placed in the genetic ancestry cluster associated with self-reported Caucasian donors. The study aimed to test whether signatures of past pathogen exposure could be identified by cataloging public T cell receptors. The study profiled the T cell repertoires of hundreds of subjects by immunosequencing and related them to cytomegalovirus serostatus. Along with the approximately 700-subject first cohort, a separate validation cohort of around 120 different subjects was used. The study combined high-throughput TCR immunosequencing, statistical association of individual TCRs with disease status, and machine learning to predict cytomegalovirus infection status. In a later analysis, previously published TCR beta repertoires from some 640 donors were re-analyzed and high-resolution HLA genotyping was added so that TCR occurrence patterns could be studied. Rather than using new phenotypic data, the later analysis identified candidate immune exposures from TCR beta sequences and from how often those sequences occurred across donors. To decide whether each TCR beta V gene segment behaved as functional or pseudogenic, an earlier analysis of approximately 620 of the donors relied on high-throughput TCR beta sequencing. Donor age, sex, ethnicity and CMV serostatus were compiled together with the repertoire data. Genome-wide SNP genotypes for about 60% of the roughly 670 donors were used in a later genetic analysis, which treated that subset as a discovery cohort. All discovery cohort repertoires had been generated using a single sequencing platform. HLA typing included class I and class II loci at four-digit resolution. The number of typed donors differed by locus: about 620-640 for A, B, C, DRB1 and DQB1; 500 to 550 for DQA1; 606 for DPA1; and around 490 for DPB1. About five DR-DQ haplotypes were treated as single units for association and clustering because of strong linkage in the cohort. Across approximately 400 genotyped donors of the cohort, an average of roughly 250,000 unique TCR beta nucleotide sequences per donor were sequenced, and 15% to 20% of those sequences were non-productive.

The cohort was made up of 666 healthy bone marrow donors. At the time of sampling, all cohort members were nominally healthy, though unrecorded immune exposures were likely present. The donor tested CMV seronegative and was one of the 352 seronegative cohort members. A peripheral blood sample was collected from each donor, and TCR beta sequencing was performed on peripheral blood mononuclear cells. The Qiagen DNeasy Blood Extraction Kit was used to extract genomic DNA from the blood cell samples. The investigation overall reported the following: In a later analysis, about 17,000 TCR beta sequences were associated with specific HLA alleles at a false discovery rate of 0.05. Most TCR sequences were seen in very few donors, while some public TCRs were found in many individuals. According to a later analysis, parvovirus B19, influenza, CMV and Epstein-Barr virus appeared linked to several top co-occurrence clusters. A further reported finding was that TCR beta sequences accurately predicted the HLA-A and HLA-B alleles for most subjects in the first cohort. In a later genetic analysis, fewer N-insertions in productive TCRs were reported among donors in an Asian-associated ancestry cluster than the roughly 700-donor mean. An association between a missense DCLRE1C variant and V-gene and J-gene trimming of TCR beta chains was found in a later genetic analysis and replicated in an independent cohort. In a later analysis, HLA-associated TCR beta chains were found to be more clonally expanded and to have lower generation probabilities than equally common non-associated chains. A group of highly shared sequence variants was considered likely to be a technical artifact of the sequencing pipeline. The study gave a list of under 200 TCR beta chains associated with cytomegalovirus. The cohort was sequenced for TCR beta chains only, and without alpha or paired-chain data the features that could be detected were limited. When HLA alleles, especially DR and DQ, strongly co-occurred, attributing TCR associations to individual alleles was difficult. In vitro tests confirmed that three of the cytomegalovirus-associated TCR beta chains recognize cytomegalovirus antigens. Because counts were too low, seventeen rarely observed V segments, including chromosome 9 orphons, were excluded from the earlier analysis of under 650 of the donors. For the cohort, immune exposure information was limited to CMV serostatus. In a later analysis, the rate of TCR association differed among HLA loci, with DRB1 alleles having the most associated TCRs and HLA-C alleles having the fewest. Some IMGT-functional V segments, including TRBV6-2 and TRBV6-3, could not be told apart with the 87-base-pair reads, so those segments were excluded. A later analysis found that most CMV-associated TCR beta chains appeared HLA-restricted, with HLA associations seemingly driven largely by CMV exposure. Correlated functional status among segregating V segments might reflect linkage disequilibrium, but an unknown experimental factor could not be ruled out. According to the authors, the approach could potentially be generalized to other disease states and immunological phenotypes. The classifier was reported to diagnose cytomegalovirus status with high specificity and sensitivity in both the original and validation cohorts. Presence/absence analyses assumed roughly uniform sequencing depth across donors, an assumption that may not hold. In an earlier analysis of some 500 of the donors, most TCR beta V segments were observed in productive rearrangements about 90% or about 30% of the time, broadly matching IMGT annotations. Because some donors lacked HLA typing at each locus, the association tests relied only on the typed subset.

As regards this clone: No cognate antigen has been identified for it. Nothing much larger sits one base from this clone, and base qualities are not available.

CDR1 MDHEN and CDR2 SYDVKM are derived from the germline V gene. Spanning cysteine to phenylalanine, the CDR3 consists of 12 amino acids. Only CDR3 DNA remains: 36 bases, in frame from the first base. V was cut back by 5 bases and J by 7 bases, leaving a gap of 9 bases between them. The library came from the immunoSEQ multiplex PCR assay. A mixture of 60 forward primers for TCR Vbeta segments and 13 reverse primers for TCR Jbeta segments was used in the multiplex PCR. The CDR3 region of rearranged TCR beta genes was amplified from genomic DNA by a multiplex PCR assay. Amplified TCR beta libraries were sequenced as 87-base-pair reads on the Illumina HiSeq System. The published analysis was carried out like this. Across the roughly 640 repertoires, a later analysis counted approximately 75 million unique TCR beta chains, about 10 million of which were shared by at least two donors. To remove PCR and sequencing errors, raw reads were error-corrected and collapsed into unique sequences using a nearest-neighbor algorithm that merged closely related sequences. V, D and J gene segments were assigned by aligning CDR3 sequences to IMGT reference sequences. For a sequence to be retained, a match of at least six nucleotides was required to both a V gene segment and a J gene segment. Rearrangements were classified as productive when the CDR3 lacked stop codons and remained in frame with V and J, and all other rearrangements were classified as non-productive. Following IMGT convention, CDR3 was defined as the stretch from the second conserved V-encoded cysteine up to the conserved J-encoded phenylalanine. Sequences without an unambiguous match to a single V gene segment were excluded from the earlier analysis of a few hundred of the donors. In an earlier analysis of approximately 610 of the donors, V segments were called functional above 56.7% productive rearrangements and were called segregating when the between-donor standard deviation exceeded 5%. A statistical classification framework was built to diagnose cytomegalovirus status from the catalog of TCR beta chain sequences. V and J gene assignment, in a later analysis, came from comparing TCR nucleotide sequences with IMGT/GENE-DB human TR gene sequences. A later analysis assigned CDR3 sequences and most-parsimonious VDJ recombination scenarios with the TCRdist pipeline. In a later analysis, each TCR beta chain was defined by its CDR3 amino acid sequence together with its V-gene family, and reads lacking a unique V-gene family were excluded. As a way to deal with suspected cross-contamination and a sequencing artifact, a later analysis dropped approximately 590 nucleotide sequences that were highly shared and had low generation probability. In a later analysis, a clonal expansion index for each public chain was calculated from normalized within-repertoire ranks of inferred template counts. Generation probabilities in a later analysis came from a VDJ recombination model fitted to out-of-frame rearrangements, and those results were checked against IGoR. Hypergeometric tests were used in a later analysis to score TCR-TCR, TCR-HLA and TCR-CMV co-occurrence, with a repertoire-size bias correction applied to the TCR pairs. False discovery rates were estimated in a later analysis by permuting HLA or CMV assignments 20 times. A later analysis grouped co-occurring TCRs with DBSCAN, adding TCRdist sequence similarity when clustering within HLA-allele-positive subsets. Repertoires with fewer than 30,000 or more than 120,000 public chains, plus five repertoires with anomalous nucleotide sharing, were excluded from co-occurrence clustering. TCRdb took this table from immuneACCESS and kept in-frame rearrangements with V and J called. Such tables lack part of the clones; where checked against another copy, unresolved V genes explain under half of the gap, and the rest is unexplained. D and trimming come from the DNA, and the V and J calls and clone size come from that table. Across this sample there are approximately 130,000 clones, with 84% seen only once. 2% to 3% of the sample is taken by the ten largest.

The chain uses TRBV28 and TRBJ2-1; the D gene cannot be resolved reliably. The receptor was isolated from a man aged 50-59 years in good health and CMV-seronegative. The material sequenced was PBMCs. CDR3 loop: CASSPLPNEQFF. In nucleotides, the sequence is TGTGCCAGCAGTCCCCTTCCGAATGAGCAGTTCTTC.